This entry concerns a single T cell receptor beta chain. The antigen remains undetermined. The sample comes from a study of T cell repertoires in cytomegalovirus infection. Regarding the study as a whole: CMV carriers having the relevant HLA were flagged by cumulative public TCR beta family frequency.

TCRdb called the reads again in MiXCR, with one record for every CDR3 protein. Of hundreds of thousands of distinct CDR3 sequences listed, roughly 31% were seen once; the top ten hold over 13%. Germline values: CDR1 MNHEY, CDR2 SMNVEV (reference sequence). This CDR3 is 13 amino acids long. Trimming cost V 4 bases and J 14 bases, with 15 bases left between them. The source was cultured CD8+ T cells from PBMCs, collected from culture after CMV antigen stimulation. The receptor comes from a human donor in good health (CMV status not recorded). Some clones in this sample may be carry-over from other donors' samples. V usage is TRBV27 and J usage is TRBJ1-6; D ambiguous. This CDR3 reads CASSYPSGGALHF. Here the CDR3 DNA reads TGTGCCAGCAGTTACCCCTCGGGAGGCGCCCTCCACTTT.